This T cell receptor beta chain was captured by sequencing in a study of T-cell memory formation after mild COVID-19. For the study at large: The study found TCR clusters largely donor specific.

On this clonotype: Its target is not known. One base away lies a much larger clone, so this may be a sequencing read error.

Study-wide results and caveats: CD4+ contracting clones were mainly CM and EM; CD8+ ones, EMRA. Clones that shrank (day 15 to 85) were balanced CD4/CD8, whereas later expanders leaned CD4+.

The length of the CDR3 is 18 residues. TCRdb re-called the 5' RACE reads with MiXCR, one entry per CDR3 protein. Among more than 350,000 distinct CDR3 sequences, 15% to 20% were seen once, and the ten largest hold 20% to 25%. The chain couples TRBV12-3 or TRBV12-4 to TRBJ1-6; 11 bases are a match to TRBD1. Sequencing was performed on PBMCs or a T cell subset sorted from them (not recorded which). The origin of this receptor is a man between 18 and 35 years old who had mild COVID-19 (a few samples of this study predate the infection). Cell type and time point are not known. CDR3 nucleotide sequence: TGTGCCAGGAGTTTAAGGACAGGGGGCGCCGGTGAAGGGTCACCCCTCCACTTT. Amino acids: CARSLRTGGAGEGSPLHF.